The 32 T cell receptor beta chains below come from one sample, sequenced in a study of spatial heterogeneity in lung cancer. The time point: blood at routine non-recurrence follow-up after resection. TCRdb re-called the 5' RACE reads with MiXCR, one entry per CDR3 protein. This table holds more than 75,000 distinct CDR3 sequences, roughly 19% found once. The sample was PBMCs, taken at follow-up. The receptors come from a male donor with early-stage non-small cell lung cancer.

The chain combines TRBV3-1 with TRBJ2-1, with D possibly TRBD2 on 6 matching bases. Trimming stripped 0 bases from V and 3 bases from J, with 15 bases between. The germline V gene encodes CDR1 LGHDT and CDR2 YNNKEL (reference sequence). The CDR3 is 17 residues long. The CDR3 is CASSQDSGLDYYNEQFF. The CDR3 DNA is TGTGCCAGCAGCCAAGACTCAGGGTTGGACTACTACAATGAGCAGTTCTTC.

The V gene is TRBV5-1, the J gene TRBJ2-3; D call uncertain. CDR1 is SGHRS and CDR2 is YFSETQ in the germline V gene. The CDR3 spans 16 residues. Trimming removed 0 bases from V and 3 bases from J, with 14 bases in between. The CDR3, as DNA: TGCGCCAGCAGCTTGGCCTCAGCCGAGAGGACAGATACGCAGTATTTT. Its translation: CASSLASAERTDTQYF.

A few counts support this clonotype. This rearrangement joins TRBV30 to TRBJ1-2; 8 nucleotides agree with TRBD1. V gave up 4 bases and J gave up 6 bases; unmatched junction bases: 7. The CDR3 totals 13 residues. Germline loops: CDR1 GTSNPN, CDR2 SVGIG (reference sequence). This CDR3 is CAWIRQGADGYTF. As DNA, the CDR3 is TGTGCCTGGATCCGGCAGGGGGCTGATGGCTACACCTTC.

This clonotype was detected only a few times. V usage is TRBV7-2 and J usage is TRBJ2-2; D assignment may be TRBD1 or TRBD2 (5 bases each). Germline V lookup: CDR1 SGHTA, CDR2 FQGNSA. The CDR3 loop spans 17 amino acids. V was shortened by 4 bases and J by 1 base, with 16 bases between the two germline ends. CDR3 amino acids: CASSSWDRMGNTGELFF. DNA for the CDR3: TGTGCCAGCAGCTCCTGGGACCGGATGGGGAACACCGGGGAGCTGTTTTTT.

This clonotype has a count of ten or more. The chain combines TRBV7-6 with TRBJ2-3; D is undetermined. CDR3 length: 13 residues. Germline V gives CDR1 SGHVS, CDR2 FNYEAQ. V was pared by 4 bases and J by 6 bases, with 11 bases between. Here the CDR3 reads CASSSIDTDTQYF. The CDR3 DNA reads TGTGCCAGCAGCTCAATTGACACTGATACGCAGTATTTT.

This chain connects TRBV9 to TRBJ2-3; 8 nucleotides line up with TRBD2. The germline gives CDR1 SGDLS, CDR2 YYNGEE. The V segment lost 3 bases and the J segment 1 base; nucleotides outside the gene matches: 10. CDR3 length equals 17 residues. CDR3 in DNA: TGTGCCAGCAGCGCTAACCGAGCGGGGGCGCGCACAGATACGCAGTATTTT. It is translated as CASSANRAGARTDTQYF.

This clonotype has just a few counts. This sequence joins TRBV20-1 and TRBJ1-1; a possible D gene is TRBD1 (5 bases). Germline values: CDR1 DFQATT, CDR2 SNEGSKA (reference sequence). V lost 3 bases and J lost 11, with 13 bases in between. The CDR3 is made up of 11 amino acids. The CDR3 DNA is TGCAGTGCTAGCGAGCCAGGGTGGGCTTTCTTT. Amino acids: CSASEPGWAFF.

This clonotype turned up a few times. V is TRBV20-1 and J is TRBJ2-1; 8 bases align to TRBD2. Trimming removed 4 bases from V and 7 bases from J; junction bases left unmatched: 6. Germline lookup yields CDR1 DFQATT and CDR2 SNEGSKA (reference sequence). The CDR3 runs to 13 residues. This chain's CDR3 is CSANSGSLNEQFF. The CDR3 bases are TGCAGTGCTAACAGCGGGAGCTTAAATGAGCAGTTCTTC.

This clonotype appeared a few times. The chain recombines TRBV6-6 with TRBJ2-3; 12 nucleotides match TRBD1. Germline V lookup: CDR1 MNHNY, CDR2 SVGAGI (reference sequence). V dropped 6 bases and J dropped 0; count of bases not matched to a gene: 16. CDR3 length equals 20 residues. The CDR3 bases are TGTGCCAGCAGGAGTAGTTACGTAGTAGGGACAGGGGGCAGCACAGATACGCAGTATTTT. Translation gives CASRSSYVVGTGGSTDTQYF.

This clonotype was seen a few times. The V call is TRBV3-1, the J call TRBJ2-5; 9 nucleotides align to TRBD1. The CDR3 loop spans 16 amino acids. The germline V gene encodes CDR1 LGHDT and CDR2 YNNKEL (reference sequence). V shed 4 bases and J 1 base; nucleotides not matched to a gene: 7. CDR3 coding DNA: TGTGCCAGCAGCCGTACACAGGGGGCCTCCCAAGAGACCCAGTACTTC. This sequence encodes CASSRTQGASQETQYF.

The J gene is TRBJ1-5, the V gene TRBV6-1; D gene unclear. This CDR3 contains 15 residues. The V end lost 5 bases, the J end lost 0 bases, and 11 bases lay between the germline ends. Germline-derived CDR1 and CDR2 are MNHNS and SASEGT. In nucleotides, the CDR3 is TGTGCCAGCAGTTTACCGGGGAATAGCAATCAGCCCCAGCATTTT. Its translation is CASSLPGNSNQPQHF.

The chain combines TRBV10-3 with TRBJ2-7; D possibly matches TRBD1 or TRBD2 (5 bases each). V was clipped by 0 bases and J by 6 bases, with 9 bases between them. From germline, CDR1 is ENHRY and CDR2 SYGVKD. This CDR3 contains 13 residues. CDR3 DNA: TGTGCCATCAGTGAGTCAGAGGGGTCCGAGCAGTACGTC. It is translated as CAISESEGSEQYV.

The J gene is TRBJ2-3, the V gene TRBV19; weak D call: TRBD1 (6 bases). V lost 4 bases to trimming and J lost 0 bases, with 17 bases between them. Germline assignment: CDR1 LNHDA and CDR2 SQIVND (reference sequence). This CDR3 spans 17 amino acids. For the CDR3, the DNA is TGTGCCAGTAGTACGGACGCCCAGGGGCATAGCACAGATACGCAGTATTTT. It translates to CASSTDAQGHSTDTQYF.

This clonotype was observed a handful of times. The chain is built from TRBV11-2 and TRBJ2-5; TRBD2 matches 9 bases. Germline V gives CDR1 SGHAT, CDR2 FQNNGV. V dropped 6 bases and J dropped 2; count of bases not matched to a gene: 13. This CDR3 is 17 amino acids long. This chain's CDR3 is CASRPLAGAGGQETQYF. CDR3 nucleotides: TGTGCCAGCAGGCCGTTAGCGGGAGCGGGTGGGCAAGAGACCCAGTACTTC.

The chain carries TRBV28 and TRBJ2-3, with D uncertain. Germline V gene lookup returns CDR1 MDHEN and CDR2 SYDVKM. Trimming took 5 bases from V and 0 from J, leaving 9 bases between them. The CDR3 runs 14 residues. The CDR3 nucleotides are TGTGCCAGCAGTACCGAGACTAGCACAGATACGCAGTATTTT. This sequence encodes CASSTETSTDTQYF.

This clonotype came up a few times. This chain links TRBV9 with TRBJ2-3; D gene unclear. CDR1 and CDR2 (germline): SGDLS, YYNGEE. V was pared by 1 base and J by 6 bases, with 15 bases between. The CDR3 runs 15 residues. CDR3 region: CASSVNQPGLDTQYF. The CDR3, as DNA: TGTGCCAGCAGCGTAAACCAGCCCGGGTTGGATACGCAGTATTTT.

The V call is TRBV11-2, the J call TRBJ2-1; D may be TRBD2 (6 bases). Trimming left V 1 base short and J 0 bases short, with 13 bases between. Germline V gives CDR1 SGHAT, CDR2 FQNNGV. This CDR3 has 17 amino acids. CDR3 loop: CASSLAVAGYSYNEQFF. CDR3 nucleotides: TGTGCCAGCAGCTTAGCCGTGGCGGGATACTCCTACAATGAGCAGTTCTTC. Together with reference TRBV11-2 and TRBJ2-1, the CDR3 gives the full variable domain: EAGVAQSPRYKIIEKRQSVAFWCNPISGHATLYWYQQILGQGPKLLIQFQNNGVVDDSQLPKDRFSAERLKGVDSTLKIQPAKLEDSAVYLCASSLAVAGYSYNEQFFGPGTRLTVL.

DNA for the CDR3: TGCGCCAGCAGCCCCGACCGGGACAGGAACACAGATACGCAGTATTTT. Translation: CASSPDRDRNTDTQYF. The gene calls are TRBV4-1 and TRBJ2-3; 8 bases match TRBD1. Per the germline V gene, CDR1 is MGHRA and CDR2 is YSYEKL. V gave up 4 bases and J gave up 2 bases; unmatched junction bases: 8. This CDR3 is built from 16 residues.

The chain is built from TRBV4-2 and TRBJ2-7; no firm D call. V was trimmed by 0 bases and J by 2 bases, leaving 5 bases between them. Germline-derived CDR1 and CDR2 are LGHNA and YNFKEQ. The CDR3 has 13 amino acids. As DNA, the CDR3 is TGTGCCAGCAGCCAAGATGGGCCCTACGAGCAGTACTTC. It specifies CASSQDGPYEQYF.

Only a few counts were recorded for this clonotype. The genes are TRBV29-1 and TRBJ2-3, with no clear D. The CDR3 sequence is 15 residues long. CDR1 SQVTM and CDR2 ANQGSEA come from the germline V gene. Between the trimmed V and J ends, which lost 2 bases and 1 base, there was a span of 13 bases. The CDR3 here is CSVELTFRRTDTQYF. The CDR3 DNA sequence: TGCAGCGTTGAACTTACATTCCGACGCACAGATACGCAGTATTTT.

The CDR3 is CASSVIPNTEAFF. CDR3 DNA: TGTGCCAGCAGTGTTATTCCGAACACTGAAGCTTTCTTT. The V gene is TRBV6-2 or TRBV6-3, the J gene TRBJ1-1; D is unclear. Germline-derived CDR1 and CDR2 are MNHEY and SVGEGT. The CDR3 is 13 residues long. V was clipped by 5 bases and J by 1 base, with 8 bases between them.

The rearrangement uses TRBV5-1 and TRBJ2-5; a possible D gene is TRBD1 (6 bases). In germline, CDR1 is SGHRS, CDR2 YFSETQ. This CDR3 spans 15 amino acids. V lost 1 base and J lost 4, with 14 bases in between. The CDR3 loop is CASSLNRASRETQYF. CDR3 sequence (DNA): TGCGCCAGCAGCTTGAACAGGGCATCGCGAGAGACCCAGTACTTC.

This clonotype was counted ten times or more. The chain uses TRBV30 and TRBJ2-7; 7 bases match TRBD2. Per germline, CDR1 GTSNPN and CDR2 SVGIG (reference sequence). The junction had 11 bases not matched to a gene; V was cut back by 0 bases and J by 6 bases. CDR3 length equals 15 residues. The CDR3 loop reads CAWSVQKTSPREQYF. DNA of the CDR3: TGTGCCTGGAGTGTCCAGAAGACTAGCCCACGCGAGCAGTACTTC.

This clonotype has just a few counts. V is TRBV5-6 and J is TRBJ2-6; D possibly matches TRBD1 or TRBD2 (6 bases each). This CDR3 contains 20 residues. Germline assignment: CDR1 SGHDT and CDR2 YYEEEE. V was clipped by 6 bases and J by 0 bases, with 25 bases between them. Here the CDR3 DNA reads TGTGCCAGCAACCCCGCCGGGGGCCCTTTACGCTACTCTGGGGCCAACGTCCTGACTTTC. Its protein is CASNPAGGPLRYSGANVLTF.

J is TRBJ2-1 and V is TRBV7-9, with 13 bases aligning to TRBD2. CDR1 and CDR2 (germline): SEHNR, FQNEAQ (reference sequence). The CDR3 is 18 amino acids. The J segment lost 10 bases and the V segment lost 0 bases, leaving 12 bases of the junction unmatched. The CDR3 sequence: CASSLALSTSGRGTEQFF. CDR3 DNA: TGTGCCAGCAGCTTAGCGCTCTCCACTAGCGGGAGGGGAACAGAGCAGTTCTTC. Drawing the rest from reference TRBV7-9 and TRBJ2-1, the complete variable domain is DTGVSQNPRHKITKRGQNVTFRCDPISEHNRLYWYRQTLGQGPEFLTYFQNEAQLEKSRLLSDRFSAERPKGSFSTLEIQRTEQGDSAMYLCASSLALSTSGRGTEQFFGPGTRLTVL.

In this sample, this clonotype turned up many times. The chain couples TRBV6-1 to TRBJ2-7, with D tentatively TRBD2 (7 bases). The CDR3 has 14 residues. The V end lost 6 bases, the J end lost 2 bases, and 14 bases lay between the germline ends. CDR1 is MNHNS, CDR2 SASEGT, per germline. The chain's CDR3 is CASSSFGGPYEQYF. CDR3 in DNA: TGTGCCAGCAGCTCGTTCGGGGGGCCCTACGAGCAGTACTTC.

The chain joins TRBV7-3 to TRBJ2-3; tentatively, D is TRBD1 (6 bases). The V gene lost 0 bases and the J gene lost 6 bases, with 13 bases spanning the gap. The CDR3 extends over 15 amino acids. In germline, CDR1 is SGHTA, CDR2 FQGTGA. The CDR3 protein is CASSLTLADSDTQYF. As DNA, the CDR3 is TGTGCCAGCAGCTTAACGTTGGCGGACAGCGATACGCAGTATTTT.

The V call is TRBV10-3, the J call TRBJ2-5, with D maybe TRBD2 (5 bases). This CDR3 contains 13 residues. CDR1 and CDR2 (germline): ENHRY, SYGVKD. V shed 2 bases and J shed 5 bases, with 9 bases lying between them. This CDR3 is CAISERVAETQYF. For the CDR3, the DNA is TGTGCCATCAGTGAGCGGGTAGCGGAGACCCAGTACTTC.

In its sample, this clonotype was seen a few times. This chain connects TRBV11-2 to TRBJ1-2; possible D gene TRBD1, 6 bases. V was shortened by 2 bases and J by 11 bases, with 15 bases between the two germline ends. The CDR3 is made up of 13 amino acids. Germline lookup yields CDR1 SGHAT and CDR2 FQNNGV. CDR3 in amino acids: CASSLRGQLGYTF. The CDR3 region has the DNA TGTGCCAGCAGCTTAAGAGGACAGTTGGGGTACACCTTC.

This clonotype was detected only a few times. V usage is TRBV4-1 and J usage is TRBJ2-7, with D unclear. V was trimmed by 0 bases and J by 4 bases, leaving 13 bases between them. CDR3 length: 15 amino acids. Germline CDR1 reads MGHRA; CDR2 reads YSYEKL. The CDR3 loop reads CASSQDWRLEYEQYF. The CDR3 nucleotides read TGCGCCAGCAGCCAAGATTGGCGGCTGGAGTACGAGCAGTACTTC.

In its sample, this clonotype was seen once. A read error is possible here, since a much larger clone lies one base away. The V gene is TRBV6-5, the J gene TRBJ2-1; D is ambiguous. This CDR3 contains 14 residues. Per germline, CDR1 MNHEY and CDR2 SVGAGI. CDR3 coding DNA: TGTGTCACCAACCCGGGTTTGAGACGGAGTGAGCAGTTCTTC. This gives the protein CVTNPGLRRSEQFF.

The chain has TRBV5-1 and TRBJ2-5; D unresolved. V dropped 0 bases and J dropped 5 bases, with 14 bases sitting between them. Germline CDR1 is SGHRS and CDR2 is YFSETQ. This CDR3 is 15 amino acids long. CDR3 nucleotide sequence: TGCGCCAGCAGCTTGGCCCGGTTAGGGCTCGAGACCCAGTACTTC. It codes for CASSLARLGLETQYF.